The T cell receptor (beta chain) described here comes from a study of T cell changes during pregnancy in multiple sclerosis. TCRdb's copy holds only in-frame clones and misses some; the assay was immunoSEQ multiplex PCR. Of about 47,000 clones listed, 80% to 95% are singletons. Trimming stripped 2 bases from V and 5 bases from J, with 5 bases between. Germline V gives CDR1 SGDLS, CDR2 YYNGEE. This CDR3 has 13 amino acids. The sequence was collected from a female donor with multiple sclerosis, enrolled in a pregnancy study. This sequence joins TRBV9 and TRBJ1-6; D is uncertain. Sequencing used peripheral blood, obtained after pregnancy. The CDR3 protein is CASSVADNSPLHF. DNA for the CDR3: TGTGCCAGCAGCGTTGCAGATAATTCACCCCTCCACTTT.